This T cell receptor beta chain originates from a study of cytomegalovirus exposure and HLA in healthy donors. A multiplex PCR was run with 60 Vbeta primers and 13 Jbeta primers. Sequenced by immunoSEQ multiplex PCR; TCRdb stores in-frame clones only, minus some. The data contain approximately 150,000 clones, about 64% of them singletons. Comments on this clone: Its antigen is unknown.

Points from the study as a whole: Association with HLA alleles at 0.05 false discovery rate was found for about 17,000 TCR beta sequences in a later analysis. Follow-up analysis later connected one missense variant in DCLRE1C with trimming of TCR beta V- and J-genes. Prediction of most subjects' HLA-A and HLA-B alleles by TCR beta sequences was reportedly accurate.

The CDR3 spans 15 residues. Per germline, CDR1 SNHLY and CDR2 FYNNEI. The ends lost 4 bases at V and 1 base at J; junction bases unmatched: 3. This clonotype was sampled from a man in his forties or fifties in good health and CMV-seronegative. The sequenced sample consisted of PBMCs. V is TRBV2 and J is TRBJ1-2; TRBD1 agrees at 10 bases. The CDR3 sequence is CASSVRDRGNYGYTF. As DNA, the CDR3 is TGTGCCAGCAGTGTTCGGGACAGGGGTAACTATGGCTACACCTTC.